This T cell receptor beta chain was identified during a study of blood T cells in healthy people across ages. The V end lost 7 bases, the J end lost 4 bases, and 13 bases lay between the germline ends. Germline V lookup: CDR1 DFQATT, CDR2 SNEGSKA (reference sequence). This CDR3 is 12 amino acids long. A second PCR, run for 7 to 11 cycles, used a sample-barcoded 5' primer plus a J-beta primer mix. TCRdb reanalysed the 5' RACE reads using MiXCR and keeps one entry per CDR3 protein. Of approximately 800,000 distinct CDR3 sequences listed, about 26% are singletons. These sequences were also reported in another study, on T cells of mothers and their children.

Sequenced: blood. This receptor was identified in a boy aged 5-17 years in good health. The chain employs TRBV20-1 and TRBJ2-5, with D tentatively TRBD1 (6 bases). The CDR3 sequence: CSVPGQVETQYF. In DNA, the CDR3 is TGCAGTGTCCCGGGACAAGTAGAGACCCAGTACTTC.